The following is a TCR beta chain sequence with its context. UMIs bearing a 6-nucleotide sample barcode were added through template switching. TCRdb reprocessed the 5' RACE reads, keeping one entry per CDR3 protein, no DNA. The sample's table shows around 140,000 distinct CDR3 sequences. The sample comes from a study of monozygotic twins with inflammatory bowel disease. The CDR3 consists of 14 residues. CDR1 is SEHNR and CDR2 is FQNEAQ in the germline V gene (reference sequence). The sample comprised blood. V gene TRBV7-9 combines with J gene TRBJ1-2. The source of this sequence is a human donor with ulcerative colitis or Crohn's disease, or a healthy co-twin of an affected twin (not recorded which). The CDR3 spells CASSLWGTNYGYTF.